This record covers a single T cell receptor (beta chain). Its antigen is unknown. Germline V gene data show CDR1 as MNHNS and CDR2 as SASEGT. The CDR3 is 15 residues long. Germline trimming cut 4 bases from V and 3 bases from J; bases unmatched to any gene: 6. MiXCR was run by TCRdb on the reads, yielding one entry per CDR3 protein. Among some 920,000 distinct CDR3 sequences, 31% were seen once, and the ten largest hold around 15%. This entry comes from a study of T cell repertoires in cytomegalovirus infection. Study summary: Recently identified HLA-C-restricted CMV epitopes and well-studied HLA-B-restricted CMV epitopes were used by the study. Indications of both CMV infection and matching HLA type were provided by public TCR beta signatures. General observations from the study: Identification of carriers of CMV plus the relevant HLA was performed using cumulative public TCR beta family frequency. In two of eight donors, the top clonotype was HLA-C-restricted CMV-specific.

The rearrangement links TRBV6-1 to TRBJ2-1; 7 positions match TRBD1. The origin of this receptor is a human donor in good health (CMV status not recorded). Some clones in this sample may be carry-over from other donors' samples. Material: cultured CD8+ T cells from PBMCs, obtained from culture after CMV antigen stimulation. The CDR3 DNA is TGTGCCAGCAGTGTTGACAGGGTACACTACAATGAGCAGTTCTTC. The encoded protein is CASSVDRVHYNEQFF.